This T cell receptor beta chain comes out of a study of T cell responses to AZD1222 COVID-19 vaccine. The CDR3 totals 13 residues. Germline CDR1 MDHEN, CDR2 SYDVKM. V lost 5 bases and J lost 3, with 11 bases in between. TCRdb keeps only in-frame clones here, not all; method: immunoSEQ multiplex PCR. Here the sample spans about 130,000 clones, 80% to 90% being singletons. Study-level findings and limits: Baseline serostatus was positive in only six AZD1222 recipients.

With respect to this clone: What it recognizes is unknown. Other DNA sequences in this sample translate to the same CDR3.

The rearrangement uses TRBV28 and TRBJ2-7; TRBD1 might be the D (6 bases). The source material was peripheral blood, sampled on day 0 of AZD1222 vaccination. The origin of this receptor is an adult in good health. CDR3 sequence (DNA): TGTGCCAGCAGTCTCGGGACAATCTACGAGCAGTACTTC. Encoded protein: CASSLGTIYEQYF.